This TCR beta chain was retrieved from a study of shared clonotypes between healthy human individuals (dated by TCRdb to 2020 to 2021). About the full investigation: A couple of women and a few men aged 18 to 49 years were included in the cohort. To estimate repertoire size and how much clonotypes are shared between individuals, the study performed deep sequencing of blood TCR repertoires from roughly five healthy adults. To increase sequencing depth and limit assay-specific biases, different laboratories used diverse techniques to prepare libraries and sequence TCR repertoires. Per donor, leukapheresis produced somewhere between about 0.9 and 9 billion PBMCs.

Details on this clone: Its antigen is currently not known. No base quality information exists; no much larger clone differs at one position.

The donors were healthy, HIV-negative adults with no recently reported acute infections or vaccinations. Every donor was a Caucasian adult living in Nashville, Tennessee, USA. In the unsorted samples, some 94 million PBMCs were counted, and genomic DNA was extracted using the QIAamp DNA Blood Mini kit. Blood was obtained by leukapheresis, after which PBMCs were separated by Ficoll-Histopaque density gradient centrifugation and cryopreserved in liquid nitrogen vapor phase. Study-wide findings and limitations: Pairwise subsampling led to the expectation that sequencing depth would affect the degree of clonotype sharing among donors. Sampling was limited to blood, and TCR repertoires in tissue likely differ from TCR repertoires in blood. The genetic and exposure-history diversity represented was limited by the small number of donors.

Using the deep immunoSEQ assay, multiplex PCR amplified TCR CDR3 regions from genomic DNA. For each cell subset, the extracted genomic DNA was distributed evenly across all wells of several immunoSEQ 96-well plates, and each plate served as one replicate. For unsorted PBMC, approximately 0.3 ug of genomic DNA, equivalent to around 33,000 T cell genomes, went into each replicate PCR. Ten immunoSEQ deep assay plates were used to sequence unsorted PBMC genomic DNA. Purified libraries were quantified with a Qubit 3.0 fluorometer, sized on a Bioanalyzer 2100, and re-quantified with the KAPA Library Quantification kit. Each immunoSEQ 96-well plate was sequenced on its own single-read 150-cycle Illumina NextSeq 550 flow cell. In the original analysis: Because the immunoSEQ output included only junctional sequences and no quality scores, the filtering could not be the same as the filtering used for full-length reads. To assign V/J genes and CDR3, sequences were annotated using PyIR, a Python wrapper for IgBLAST v1.9, with IMGT germline references. Any read was removed if the V/J assignment was weak (E-value above 1e-6), the CDR3 was missing, or the read contained stop codons, out-of-frame junctions, or ambiguous translated residues. V3J clonotypes were defined as sequences sharing the same inferred V gene, J gene, and CDR3 amino acid sequence. The percentage overlap between two repertoires was calculated by dividing the number of shared unique clonotypes by the size of the smaller repertoire. Repertoire richness was assessed with RTK rarefaction, the Chao1 estimator, and Recon v2.1 estimates of unobserved clonotypes. Sourced from immuneACCESS, this table was stored by TCRdb with only in-frame sequences that have V and J called. A share of the clones is absent; for the studies checked, an unresolved V gene accounts for under half, and the remainder has no known explanation. V, J and clone size reflect that table, while D and trimming were determined from the DNA. A total of fewer than 650,000 clones appear in this sample, 75% to 85% of them only once. The ten largest clonotypes hold 13% of the sample.

The CDR1 and CDR2 encoded by the germline V gene are SGHTA and FQGNSA. The CDR3 goes from the cysteine to the phenylalanine over 14 residues. The retained sequence is limited to the CDR3, 42 bases, with the frame set at the first base. Relative to germline, V is 3 bases shorter and J is 8 bases shorter, with 13 bases between their ends. The source is a woman in her forties in good health. Some clones in this sample may be carry-over from other donors' samples. Source material: PBMCs. The chain uses TRBV7-2 and TRBJ1-4; TRBD1 is a possible D gene, resting on 5 matching bases. The DNA sequence is given as TGTGCCAGCAGCTTCCAGGGTAACAGGGAAAAACTGTTTTTT. Its protein product is CASSFQGNREKLFF.